The rows below give T cell receptor beta chains drawn from one sample of a study of cytomegalovirus exposure and HLA in healthy donors. The method was immunoSEQ multiplex PCR; TCRdb's version includes in-frame clones alone and lacks a portion of them. Counted here are some 190,000 clones, 70% to 75% occurring once; the ten biggest clones make up about 4.4%. Material for sequencing was PBMCs. All receptors derive from a man aged 25-45 years in good health and CMV-seropositive. The CDR3 runs from the conserved cysteine through the conserved F or W. D genes are given only for firm matches. The size entry is marked missing in some rows and otherwise reads once, few, many or a size class.

V gene	clone size	D gene	J gene	CDR3 DNA	CDR3 protein
TRBV7-6	NA	NA	TRBJ2-7	TGTGCCAGCAGCCCTAGCTTGGGCTACGAGCAGTACTTC	CASSPSLGYEQYF
TRBV5-1	NA	NA	TRBJ1-3	TGCGCCAGCAGATCCCCACGGGATGCTGGAAACACCATATATTTT	CASRSPRDAGNTIYF
TRBV4-3	NA	TRBD2	TRBJ2-7	TGCGCCAGCAGCCAAGAGTGGGGGGGGATTCGGGACGAGCAGTACTTC	CASSQEWGGIRDEQYF
TRBV6-1	NA	NA	TRBJ1-1	TGTGCCAGCAGTGAAGCTCAGGTCTCGGTCGCTGAAGCTTTCTTT	CASSEAQVSVAEAFF
TRBV4-1	NA	TRBD1	TRBJ2-7	TGCGCCAGCAGCCGAATACCGGGACAGGGTACTCGGGAGCAGTACTTC	CASSRIPGQGTREQYF
TRBV7-2	NA	TRBD2	TRBJ2-7	TGTGCCAGCAGGGTAGCGGGGGGGACCTACGAGCAGTACTTC	CASRVAGGTYEQYF
TRBV19	NA	TRBD2	TRBJ2-1	TGTGCCAGTACCCCCGCGGGGGGAAACCCCTACAATGAGCAGTTCTTC	CASTPAGGNPYNEQFF
TRBV30	NA	TRBD1	TRBJ1-5	TGTGCCTGGAGTGTAGGCGGACAGGGGAGGCAGCCCCAGCATTTT	CAWSVGGQGRQPQHF
TRBV7-3	NA	NA	TRBJ2-7	TGTGCCAGCAGCTTCGGCGGTTCCTACGAGCAGTACTTC	CASSFGGSYEQYF
TRBV6-5	NA	TRBD1	TRBJ2-7	TGTGCCAGCTCCTTCCGGGACAGTGGCTACGAGCAGTACTTC	CASSFRDSGYEQYF
TRBV7-2	NA	NA	TRBJ2-2	TGTGCCAGCAGCGACGGACAGTACACCGGGGAGCTGTTTTTT	CASSDGQYTGELFF
TRBV11-3	NA	NA	TRBJ2-5	TGTGCCAGCAGCTTAGCCAGGGAAGAGACCCAGTACTTC	CASSLAREETQYF
TRBV28	few	TRBD1	TRBJ2-7	TGTGCCAGCACCTTTTTCGGGACAGGGGACGGCGAGCAGTACTTC	CASTFFGTGDGEQYF
TRBV4-1	NA	TRBD2	TRBJ2-5	TGCGCCAGCAGCCAAGGACTAGCGGGGGGCCCAGAGACCCAGTACTTC	CASSQGLAGGPETQYF
TRBV13	NA	TRBD2	TRBJ2-2	TGTGCCAGCAGCTTCATTGCGGGAGGGGCCGGGGAGCTGTTTTTT	CASSFIAGGAGELFF
TRBV6-5	few	NA	TRBJ1-2	TGTGCCAGCTCCTACGGGGAGTCTAACTATGGCTACACCTTC	CASSYGESNYGYTF
TRBV7-2	NA	TRBD2	TRBJ2-2	TGTGCCAGCAGCGATCCCTGGCGGGGGTACGGCGGGGAGCTGTTTTTT	CASSDPWRGYGGELFF
TRBV28	NA	NA	TRBJ2-7	TGTGCCAGCAGTTTAGTCGGGGCAGGGGAACTTTACGAGCAGTACTTC	CASSLVGAGELYEQYF
TRBV2	once	TRBD2	TRBJ2-7	TGTGCCAGCTTGGCTAGCGGGAGCTACGAGCAGTACTTC	CASLASGSYEQYF
TRBV15	NA	NA	TRBJ2-7	TGTGCCACCAGCAGAGGTTCGTCAGGCCTTCCCTACGAGCAGTACTTC	CATSRGSSGLPYEQYF
TRBV30	NA	NA	TRBJ2-5	TGTGCCTGGAGTTACGGGAGTCTGGAGACCCAGTACTTC	CAWSYGSLETQYF
TRBV5-4	NA	TRBD2	TRBJ2-3	TGTGCCAGCAGCCGGGCCGGGACTACTAGCACAGATACGCAGTATTTT	CASSRAGTTSTDTQYF
TRBV29-1	NA	TRBD1	TRBJ2-2	TGCAGCGCCCGGAGTCGGACAGGCGCGAACACCGGGGAGCTGTTTTTT	CSARSRTGANTGELFF
TRBV7-9	NA	NA	TRBJ2-7	TGTTCCAGCAGCCCGCCAGGGGGGACTAGTGAGCAGTACTTC	CSSSPPGGTSEQYF
TRBV2	NA	TRBD2	TRBJ2-1	TGTGCCAGCAGTACCGGGACTAGCGGGAGGCAGAACTACAATGAGCAGTTCTTC	CASSTGTSGRQNYNEQFF
TRBV27	NA	NA	TRBJ2-3	TGTGCCAGCAGTTTATATGCAGGGACAGATACGCAGTATTTT	CASSLYAGTDTQYF
TRBV6-1	NA	TRBD1	TRBJ2-1	TGTGCCAGCGGGACGGGACAGGGGTTTGATGAGCAGTTCTTC	CASGTGQGFDEQFF
TRBV5-1	NA	TRBD2	TRBJ2-1	TGCGCCAGCAGCTCGTCGGGGAGGAGCGGGAGTACTAATGAGCAGTTCTTC	CASSSSGRSGSTNEQFF
TRBV28	NA	TRBD1	TRBJ1-5	TGTGCCAGCAGTTTCGAAGGACAGGGGGGCAATCAGCCCCAGCATTTT	CASSFEGQGGNQPQHF
TRBV20-1	NA	NA	TRBJ1-3	TGCAGTGCTAGTCCCGGGTACGCCATATATTTT	CSASPGYAIYF
TRBV5-1	NA	NA	TRBJ2-2	TGCGCCAGCAGGCGCGGGATGAACACCGGGGAGCTGTTTTTT	CASRRGMNTGELFF
TRBV6-5	few	TRBD2	TRBJ2-1	TGTGCCAGCAGACATCCTAGCGGGAGGGCTCGTGAGCAGTTCTTC	CASRHPSGRAREQFF
TRBV7-2	NA	NA	TRBJ1-3	TGTGCCAGCAGCTTACCCGGTTATGGGGGGGCTACTGGAAACACCATATATTTT	CASSLPGYGGATGNTIYF
TRBV27	few	NA	TRBJ1-6	TGTGCCAGCAGTTCCTCCTACAGGGCGAGTAATTCACCCCTCCACTTT	CASSSSYRASNSPLHF
TRBV6-1	NA	NA	TRBJ2-1	TGTGCCAGCACGCGAGATAGCCCCTACAATGAGCAGTTCTTC	CASTRDSPYNEQFF
TRBV28	NA	TRBD1	TRBJ1-4	TGTGCCAGCAGTTCGACAGGGTTCGGTGAAAAACTGTTTTTT	CASSSTGFGEKLFF
TRBV7-2	NA	NA	TRBJ1-1	TGTGCCAGCAGCTTAGCGGAGGAGAGGGCTTTCTTT	CASSLAEERAFF
TRBV2	NA	NA	TRBJ1-4	TGTGCCAGCAGTCCAAATGAGGGAGAAAAACTGTTTTTT	CASSPNEGEKLFF
TRBV9	NA	NA	TRBJ1-6	TGTGCCAGCAGCGTAGGCGTGAGCTCCTATAATTCACCCCTCCACTTT	CASSVGVSSYNSPLHF
TRBV5-1	NA	TRBD2	TRBJ2-5	TGCGCCAGCAGTATGCTAGCGGCTTCACAAGAGACCCAGTACTTC	CASSMLAASQETQYF
TRBV30	NA	NA	TRBJ1-3	TGTGCCTGGACCCGGCCAGGGGCTGGAAACACCATATATTTT	CAWTRPGAGNTIYF
TRBV29-1	NA	NA	TRBJ2-7	TGCAGCGTTCTGGGGAGAGATGGAGGATTACGCTCCTACGAGCAGTACTTC	CSVLGRDGGLRSYEQYF
TRBV10-3	once	NA	TRBJ1-1	TGTGCCATCAGTCGGGGATCTTCCGGGACAATGAACACTGAAGCTTTCTTT	CAISRGSSGTMNTEAFF
TRBV5-3	NA	TRBD2	TRBJ2-1	TGTGCCAGAAGGGCGGCTAGCGGGCTCAATGAGCAGTTCTTC	CARRAASGLNEQFF
TRBV10-3	NA	TRBD2	TRBJ2-7	TGTGCCATCAGTGGCCAGGGCGGGGGATACGAGCAGTACTTC	CAISGQGGGYEQYF
TRBV6-1	NA	NA	TRBJ1-5	TGTGCCAGCAGTGCCCAAAATAGCAATCAGCCCCAGCATTTT	CASSAQNSNQPQHF
TRBV28	once	TRBD1	TRBJ1-2	TGTGCCAGCAGTTCCATCGGACAGGGTAGGAATGGCTACACCTTC	CASSSIGQGRNGYTF
TRBV5-1	NA	TRBD1	TRBJ2-2	TGCGCCAGCAGCGCTACAGGGGACACCGGGGAGCTGTTTTTT	CASSATGDTGELFF
TRBV7-7	NA	NA	TRBJ2-3	TGTGCTAGCAGTCCAGGTTCAGGTCTCGGCACAGATACGCAGTATTTT	CASSPGSGLGTDTQYF
TRBV5-1	NA	NA	TRBJ2-2	TGCGCCAGCAGCATATACAGGGAAACCGGGGAGCTGTTTTTT	CASSIYRETGELFF